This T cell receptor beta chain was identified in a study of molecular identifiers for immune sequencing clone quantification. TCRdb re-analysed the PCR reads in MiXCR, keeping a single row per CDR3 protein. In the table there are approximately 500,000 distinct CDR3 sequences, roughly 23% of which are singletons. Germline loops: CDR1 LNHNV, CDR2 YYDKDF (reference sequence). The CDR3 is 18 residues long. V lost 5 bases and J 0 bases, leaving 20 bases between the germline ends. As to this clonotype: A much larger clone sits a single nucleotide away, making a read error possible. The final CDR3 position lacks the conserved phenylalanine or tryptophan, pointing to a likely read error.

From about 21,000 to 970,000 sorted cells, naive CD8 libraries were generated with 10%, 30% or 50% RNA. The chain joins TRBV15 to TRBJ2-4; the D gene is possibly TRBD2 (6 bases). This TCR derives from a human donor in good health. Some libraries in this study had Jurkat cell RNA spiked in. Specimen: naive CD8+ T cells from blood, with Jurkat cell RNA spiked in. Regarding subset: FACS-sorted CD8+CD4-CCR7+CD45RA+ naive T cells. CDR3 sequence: CATSERGLMTLAKNIQYS. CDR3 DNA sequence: TGTGCCACCAGCGAGAGGGGACTCATGACTCTAGCCAAAAACATTCAGTACTCC.